This T cell receptor beta chain was retrieved from a study of cytomegalovirus exposure and HLA in healthy donors. Study-wide results and limits: Despite most TCR sequences being rare, some public TCRs occurred in many donors. Researchers left out some V segments, among them TRBV6-2 and TRBV6-3, as indistinguishable. HLA alleles were associated with 18,000 or so TCR beta sequences in a later analysis at 0.05 false discovery rate.

V was pared by 3 bases and J by 8 bases, with 5 bases of the junction left unmatched. CDR3 length: 13 amino acids. Germline V lookup: CDR1 SGHTA, CDR2 FQGNSA. This clone has only a few counts. Its antigen remains unidentified. It was with 60 Vbeta and 13 Jbeta primers that the PCR ran. TCRdb's table, derived via immunoSEQ multiplex PCR, lists solely in-frame clones and lacks some. The sample consists of 99,000 or so clones, around 63% of them appearing once. The chain employs TRBV7-2 and TRBJ1-2; 8 positions agree with TRBD1. The TCR originated in a man aged 25-40 years in good health and CMV-seronegative. The specimen was PBMCs. CDR3 bases: TGTGCCAGCAGCTTTAGGGACAGGACGGGCTACACCTTC. Translation gives CASSFRDRTGYTF.